A selection of T cell receptor beta chains follows, all from one sample in a study of OX40 agonist ivuxolimab in advanced cancers. Only in-frame clones appear in the TCRdb table, and some are missing; sequencing was by immunoSEQ multiplex PCR. The profile shows under 10,000 clones, approximately 79% of them singletons. This material consisted of CD4+ or CD8+ T cells sorted from blood, taken in a trial of the OX40 agonist ivuxolimab. These TCRs come from an adult with an advanced solid tumor such as melanoma, head and neck, liver or kidney cancer. Both conserved end residues are trimmed from each CDR3. Fields, in order: D gene, V gene, J gene, CDR3 protein. D genes are given only for firm matches.

>TRBD2|TRBV18|TRBJ2-7
ASSPPPRSWGRVYEQY
>-|TRBV7-8|TRBJ2-7
ASSRERVSDEQY
>TRBD1|TRBV6-1|TRBJ1-5
ASFFGQENQPQH
>TRBD2|TRBV9|TRBJ2-1
ASSPRVSGINEQF
>-|TRBV9|TRBJ2-2
ASTSRQNTGELF
>TRBD1|TRBV9|TRBJ1-4
ASSSGQGGIEKLF
>-|TRBV6-4|TRBJ2-3
ASSDGIYTDTQY
>-|TRBV28|TRBJ2-1
ASSNLLEQF
>-|TRBV11-2|TRBJ2-7
ASSFTDSYEQY
>TRBD1|TRBV29-1|TRBJ1-2
SSGQGEYGYT
>-|TRBV7-9|TRBJ1-1
ASSGGAANTEAF
>-|TRBV27|TRBJ1-1
ASSPRTERNTEAF
>TRBD1|TRBV28|TRBJ2-7
ASSFLTRDRDSYEQY
>TRBD2|TRBV2|TRBJ2-2
AGARGGGAGSGELF
>-|TRBV6-9|TRBJ2-7
ASSYSTPETYEQY
>-|TRBV5-1|TRBJ1-1
ASSLAGYTEAF
>-|TRBV28|TRBJ2-5
ASSRRMGRQTQY
>-|TRBV27|TRBJ1-1
ASSLSGGINEAF
>TRBD1|TRBV10-3|TRBJ1-2
AISVDRGGYT
>TRBD1|TRBV18|TRBJ2-5
ASSPGQSETQY
>-|TRBV28|TRBJ2-5
ASSPWGETQY
>TRBD1|TRBV5-6|TRBJ1-6
ASSRGAWDSYNSPLH